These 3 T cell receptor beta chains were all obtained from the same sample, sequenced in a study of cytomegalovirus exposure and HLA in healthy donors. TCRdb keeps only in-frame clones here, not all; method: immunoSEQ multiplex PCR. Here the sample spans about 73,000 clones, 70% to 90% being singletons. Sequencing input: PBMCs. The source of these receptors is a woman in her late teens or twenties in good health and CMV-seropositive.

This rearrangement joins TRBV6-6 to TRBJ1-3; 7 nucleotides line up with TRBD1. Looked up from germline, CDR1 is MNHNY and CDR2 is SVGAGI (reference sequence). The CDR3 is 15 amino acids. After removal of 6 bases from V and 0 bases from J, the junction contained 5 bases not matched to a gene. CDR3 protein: CASRRDRVSGNTIYF. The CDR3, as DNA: TGTGCCAGCAGGCGAGACAGGGTCTCTGGAAACACCATATATTTT.

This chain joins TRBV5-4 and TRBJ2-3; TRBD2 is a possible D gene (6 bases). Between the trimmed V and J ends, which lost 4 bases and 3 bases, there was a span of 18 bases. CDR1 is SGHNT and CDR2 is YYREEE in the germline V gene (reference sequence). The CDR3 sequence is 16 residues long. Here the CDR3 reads CASSPRDFSRTDTQYF. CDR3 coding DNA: TGTGCCAGCAGCCCCCGGGACTTTAGCCGTACAGATACGCAGTATTTT. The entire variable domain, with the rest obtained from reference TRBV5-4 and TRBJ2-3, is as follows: ETGVTQSPTHLIKTRGQQVTLRCSSQSGHNTVSWYQQALGQGPQFIFQYYREEENGRGNFPPRFSGLQFPNYSSELNVNALELDDSALYLCASSPRDFSRTDTQYFGPGTRLTVL.

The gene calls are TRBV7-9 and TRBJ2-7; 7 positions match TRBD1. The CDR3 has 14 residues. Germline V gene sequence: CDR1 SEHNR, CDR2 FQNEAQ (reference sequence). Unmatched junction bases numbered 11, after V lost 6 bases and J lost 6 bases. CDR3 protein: CASSPRETGFEQYF. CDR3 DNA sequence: TGTGCCAGCAGTCCTCGAGAGACAGGGTTCGAGCAGTACTTC. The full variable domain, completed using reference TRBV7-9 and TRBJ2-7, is DTGVSQNPRHKITKRGQNVTFRCDPISEHNRLYWYRQTLGQGPEFLTYFQNEAQLEKSRLLSDRFSAERPKGSFSTLEIQRTEQGDSAMYLCASSPRETGFEQYFGPGTRLTVT.